This is a list of T cell receptor beta chains from one sample in a study of shared clonotypes between healthy human individuals. TCRdb keeps only in-frame clones here, not all; method: immunoSEQ multiplex PCR. The sample gives around 2.5 million clones, approximately 93% of which show up once; roughly 0.36% is in the top ten. Sequenced: naive CD4+ T cells from PBMCs. These receptors came from a man between 18 and 29 years old in good health. Some clones in this sample may be carry-over from other donors' samples. Both conserved end residues are part of each CDR3. A D gene is named only where the DNA matches it firmly. Rows give clone size only sometimes, using once, few, many, or a class for an expanded clone.

J: TRBJ1-6
V: TRBV4-3
D: .
size: .
CDR3: CASSQDLYNSPLHF
DNA: TGCGCCAGCAGCCAAGACTTGTATAATTCACCCCTCCACTTT

J: TRBJ2-3
V: TRBV7-9
D: TRBD2
size: .
CDR3: CASREKAGGVGTQYF
DNA: TGTGCCAGCAGAGAAAAAGCGGGAGGTGTTGGTACGCAGTATTTT

J: TRBJ1-1
V: TRBV7-2
D: .
size: few
CDR3: CASSGYPNTEAFF
DNA: TGTGCCAGCTCTGGGTATCCGAACACTGAAGCTTTCTTT

J: TRBJ2-1
V: TRBV19
D: TRBD2
size: .
CDR3: CASSIGGGSYNEQFF
DNA: TGTGCCAGTAGTATAGGCGGCGGGAGCTACAATGAGCAGTTCTTC

J: TRBJ1-1
V: TRBV6-5
D: TRBD1
size: .
CDR3: CASSYSQGAEAFF
DNA: TGTGCCAGCAGTTACTCACAGGGGGCTGAAGCTTTCTTT

J: TRBJ2-5
V: TRBV30
D: TRBD2
size: .
CDR3: CAWSRGLAGAETQYF
DNA: TGTGCCTGGAGTCGGGGACTAGCGGGAGCCGAGACCCAGTACTTC

J: TRBJ1-3
V: TRBV28
D: .
size: .
CDR3: CASRESPGSSSGNTIYF
DNA: TGTGCCAGCAGAGAGAGCCCGGGCTCCAGCTCTGGAAACACCATATATTTT

J: TRBJ2-7
V: TRBV4-3
D: .
size: .
CDR3: CASSQDRWDEQYF
DNA: TGCGCCAGCAGCCAAGATCGGTGGGACGAGCAGTACTTC

J: TRBJ2-7
V: TRBV28
D: TRBD2
size: .
CDR3: CASSLLTGLASYEQYF
DNA: TGTGCCAGCAGTCTACTAACGGGACTAGCTTCCTACGAGCAGTACTTC

J: TRBJ2-2
V: TRBV28
D: .
size: .
CDR3: CASRSGNTGELFF
DNA: TGTGCCAGCCGCAGTGGGAACACCGGGGAGCTGTTTTTT

J: TRBJ2-5
V: TRBV4-1
D: .
size: .
CDR3: CASSQGGDQETQYF
DNA: TGCGCCAGCAGCCAAGGAGGGGACCAAGAGACCCAGTACTTC

J: TRBJ1-4
V: TRBV18
D: .
size: few
CDR3: CASSPGQNEKLFF
DNA: TGTGCCAGCTCACCAGGACAGAATGAAAAACTGTTTTTT

J: TRBJ2-3
V: TRBV7-9
D: .
size: .
CDR3: CASSLTSSTDTQYF
DNA: TGTGCCAGCAGCCTGACAAGTTCCACAGATACGCAGTATTTT

J: TRBJ1-2
V: TRBV28
D: .
size: once
CDR3: CASRGAQGNYGYTF
DNA: TGTGCCAGCCGGGGTGCGCAGGGTAACTATGGCTACACCTTC

J: TRBJ2-7
V: TRBV6-1
D: TRBD2
size: .
CDR3: CASRVAGAGEQYF
DNA: TGTGCCAGCAGGGTAGCGGGAGCGGGAGAGCAGTACTTC

J: TRBJ1-1
V: TRBV6-1
D: .
size: .
CDR3: CASTDSPNTEAFF
DNA: TGTGCCAGCACCGACAGCCCGAACACTGAAGCTTTCTTT

J: TRBJ1-3
V: TRBV18
D: .
size: .
CDR3: CASSPKGDTIYF
DNA: TGTGCCAGCTCCCCGAAGGGCGACACCATATATTTT

J: TRBJ2-1
V: TRBV10-3
D: TRBD2
size: once
CDR3: CAITLTLAGREKFF
DNA: TGTGCCATCACTCTGACCTTAGCGGGACGGGAGAAGTTCTTC

J: TRBJ2-3
V: TRBV9
D: TRBD2
size: once
CDR3: CASSFGTSGTDTQYF
DNA: TGTGCCAGCAGCTTCGGGACTAGCGGTACAGATACGCAGTATTTT

J: TRBJ2-3
V: TRBV5-4
D: .
size: .
CDR3: CASSLNRVTDTQYF
DNA: TGTGCCAGCAGCTTGAATCGCGTCACAGATACGCAGTATTTT

J: TRBJ2-3
V: TRBV7-9
D: TRBD1
size: .
CDR3: CASSLDPGQGVDTQYF
DNA: TGTGCCAGCAGCTTAGACCCGGGACAGGGAGTAGATACGCAGTATTTT

J: TRBJ2-2
V: TRBV11-2
D: TRBD1
size: .
CDR3: CASSPLSGTATTGELFF
DNA: TGTGCCAGCAGCCCACTTTCGGGGACAGCGACCACCGGGGAGCTGTTTTTT

J: TRBJ2-7
V: TRBV27
D: TRBD2
size: .
CDR3: CASSLSKGLAGHEQYF
DNA: TGTGCCAGCAGTTTATCAAAGGGACTAGCGGGTCACGAGCAGTACTTC

J: TRBJ1-2
V: TRBV5-4
D: .
size: once
CDR3: CASSLVGGAQGYTF
DNA: TGTGCCAGCAGCTTGGTAGGAGGGGCGCAGGGCTACACCTTC

J: TRBJ2-7
V: TRBV6-5
D: TRBD1
size: .
CDR3: CASSYRVRGSYEQYF
DNA: TGTGCCAGCAGTTACAGGGTCAGGGGGTCCTACGAGCAGTACTTC

J: TRBJ2-3
V: TRBV10-3
D: TRBD2
size: .
CDR3: CAATSGQSTDTQYF
DNA: TGTGCCGCTACTAGCGGGCAGAGCACAGATACGCAGTATTTT

J: TRBJ1-2
V: TRBV2
D: TRBD1
size: .
CDR3: CASSGWTGGFYGYTF
DNA: TGTGCCAGCAGTGGGTGGACAGGGGGCTTCTATGGCTACACCTTC